Each of the 27 T cell receptor beta chains below was sequenced from the same sample in a study of T cells in Graves' hyperthyroidism and ophthalmopathy. RNA transcripts gave rise to amplified TCR beta CDR3 regions. Primed by the HTBI set, a first-round RT-PCR was run on the TCR CDR3. Each CDR3 protein is one row after TCRdb ran MiXCR on the multiplex PCR reads. Of about 590,000 distinct CDR3 sequences in the sample, 14% are singletons; the top ten hold approximately 6.4%. The sequenced sample consisted of blood. The receptor set was obtained from a young woman with Graves' ophthalmopathy.

The V call is TRBV4-3, the J call TRBJ2-1; weak D call: TRBD2 (6 bases). This CDR3 region has 16 residues. Trimming took off 0 bases at V and 0 bases at J, with 9 bases between the two ends. CDR1 and CDR2 (germline): LGHNA, YSLEER. DNA for the CDR3: TGCGCCAGCAGCCAAGACCGGGGGAGCTCCTACAATGAGCAGTTCTTC. Translated: CASSQDRGSSYNEQFF.

This clonotype turned up a few times. The gene calls are TRBV7-9 and TRBJ1-2, with D possibly matching TRBD1 (5 bases). The germline V gene has CDR1 SEHNR and CDR2 FQNEAQ (reference sequence). V was pared by 3 bases and J by 1 base, with 9 bases between. This CDR3 comprises 14 residues. CDR3 region: CASSFGGINYGYTF. The CDR3 nucleotides are TGTGCCAGCAGCTTCGGGGGAATTAACTATGGCTACACCTTC.

The sample holds a few counts of this clonotype. The rearrangement joins TRBV7-9 to TRBJ2-2; the D gene could be TRBD1 or TRBD2 (5 bases each). Germline V gene lookup returns CDR1 SEHNR and CDR2 FQNEAQ (reference sequence). V was trimmed by 11 bases and J by 1 base, leaving 14 bases between them. The CDR3 runs 14 residues. This CDR3 reads CAGGEGQNTGELFF. CDR3 in DNA: TGTGCCGGGGGAGAGGGCCAGAACACCGGGGAGCTGTTTTTT.

There are a few counts of this clonotype. The chain carries TRBV5-4 and TRBJ2-7; 10 nucleotides align to TRBD2. This CDR3 has 15 residues. Germline V gene sequence: CDR1 SGHNT, CDR2 YYREEE (reference sequence). J was trimmed by 7 bases and V by 4 bases; bases with no gene match: 11. The CDR3 DNA sequence: TGTGCCAGCAGCCCGGGTGCTAGCGGGAGTTGGGAGCAGTACTTC. It is translated as CASSPGASGSWEQYF.

This clonotype was picked up many times. The V call is TRBV27, the J call TRBJ2-7, with D possibly TRBD2 on 6 matching bases. The CDR3 is 15 amino acids. Trimming left V 1 base short and J 0 bases short, with 10 bases between. CDR1 is MNHEY and CDR2 is SMNVEV in the germline V gene (reference sequence). The CDR3 DNA sequence: TGTGCCAGCAGTTTATTGGCGGGAACCTCCTACGAGCAGTACTTC. Its protein product is CASSLLAGTSYEQYF.

This clonotype has at least ten counts. This chain connects TRBV5-1 to TRBJ2-3, with D unresolved. From germline, CDR1 is SGHRS and CDR2 YFSETQ. This CDR3 has 15 residues. Between the trimmed V and J ends, which lost 0 bases and 2 bases, there was a span of 10 bases. CDR3 nucleotide sequence: TGCGCCAGCAGCTTGGCCTCTTCTTACACAGATACGCAGTATTTT. The encoded protein is CASSLASSYTDTQYF.

This clonotype was counted many times. The chain is built from TRBV12-3 or TRBV12-4 and TRBJ2-1; no firm D call. V was shortened by 3 bases and J by 2 bases, with 5 bases between the two germline ends. This CDR3 comprises 13 residues. CDR3 loop: CASSFDPYNEQFF. CDR3 nucleotides: TGTGCCAGCAGTTTTGACCCCTACAATGAGCAGTTCTTC.

At least ten counts were recorded for this clonotype. The chain couples TRBV28 to TRBJ1-1, with D possibly matching TRBD1 (6 bases). Germline lookup yields CDR1 MDHEN and CDR2 SYDVKM. V was clipped by 1 base and J by 1 base, with 16 bases between them. CDR3 length: 17 residues. The CDR3 DNA reads TGTGCCAGCAGTTTATCAGGGGTCACCCTTCCGAACACTGAAGCTTTCTTT. Translated: CASSLSGVTLPNTEAFF.

This clonotype appeared many times. The gene calls are TRBV19 and TRBJ2-7; D call uncertain. CDR3 length equals 11 residues. Trimming left V 3 bases short and J 4 bases short, with 4 bases between. Germline CDR1 reads LNHDA; CDR2 reads SQIVND (reference sequence). The CDR3 bases are TGTGCCAGTAGTATGGGGTACGAGCAGTACTTC. As protein: CASSMGYEQYF.

As to this clonotype: No conserved phenylalanine or tryptophan is present at the end of the CDR3, so a read error is the likely explanation. V usage is TRBV30 and J usage is TRBJ2-7, with D uncertain. Trimming stripped 2 bases from V and 0 bases from J, with 8 bases between. Germline V gives CDR1 GTSNPN, CDR2 SVGIG (reference sequence). The CDR3 loop spans 13 amino acids. CDR3 sequence: CAWSPVVSYEQYL. The CDR3, as DNA: TGTGCCTGGAGTCCGGTGGTCTCCTACGAGCAGTACCTC.

The sample holds many counts of this clonotype. The rearrangement uses TRBV7-3 and TRBJ1-1, with a weak D call TRBD1 (6 bases). CDR3 length: 15 amino acids. In germline, CDR1 is SGHTA, CDR2 FQGTGA. The V end lost 3 bases, the J end lost 1 base, and 12 bases lay between the germline ends. CDR3 in DNA: TGTGCCAGCAGCTTGACAGGAGGCAAGAACACTGAAGCTTTCTTT. This gives the protein CASSLTGGKNTEAFF.

There are many counts of this clonotype. The chain uses TRBV30 and TRBJ1-5; unclear D gene. Trimming took 2 bases from V and 7 from J, leaving 9 bases between them. Germline V lookup: CDR1 GTSNPN, CDR2 SVGIG (reference sequence). CDR3 size: 12 residues. The CDR3 loop is CAWSLGYQPQHF. DNA for the CDR3: TGTGCCTGGAGTTTGGGGTACCAGCCCCAGCATTTT. The whole variable domain, remainder taken from reference TRBV30 and TRBJ1-5, is SQTIHQWPATLVQPVGSPLSLECTVEGTSNPNLYWYRQAAGRGLQLLFYSVGIGQISSEVPQNLSASRPQDRQFILSSKKLLLSDSGFYLCAWSLGYQPQHFGDGTRLSIL.

At least ten counts were recorded for this clonotype. The chain is built from TRBV7-2 and TRBJ2-3, with no clear D. V lost 0 bases, J lost 5 bases, and 6 bases lay in between. Germline loops: CDR1 SGHTA, CDR2 FQGNSA. CDR3 length equals 13 residues. The CDR3 here is CASSLALGDTQYF. As DNA, the CDR3 is TGTGCCAGCAGCTTAGCGTTGGGAGATACGCAGTATTTT. Drawing the rest from reference TRBV7-2 and TRBJ2-3, the complete variable domain is GAGVSQSPSNKVTEKGKDVELRCDPISGHTALYWYRQSLGQGLEFLIYFQGNSAPDKSGLPSDRFSAERTGGSVSTLTIQRTQQEDSAVYLCASSLALGDTQYFGPGTRLTVL.

The chain couples TRBV7-2 to TRBJ1-6; D is undetermined. Trimming cost V 5 bases and J 1 base, with 6 bases left between them. The CDR3 spans 14 residues. Germline CDR1 and CDR2: SGHTA and FQGNSA. The CDR3 region is CASSQTSYNSPLHF. In nucleotides, the CDR3 is TGTGCCAGCAGCCAGACATCCTATAATTCACCCCTCCACTTT.

This clonotype was counted at least ten times. The V call is TRBV7-2, the J call TRBJ2-1; no reliable D call. V was cut by 0 bases and J by 7 bases, with 4 bases left in between. This CDR3 spans 12 amino acids. Germline assignment: CDR1 SGHTA and CDR2 FQGNSA. The chain's CDR3 is CASSLAWNEQFF. The CDR3 nucleotides read TGTGCCAGCAGCTTAGCGTGGAATGAGCAGTTCTTC.

This clonotype has a count of ten or more. The genes are TRBV2 and TRBJ1-6; 8 nucleotides match TRBD1. CDR3 length: 13 amino acids. Trimming took 7 bases from V and 7 from J; bases not matched to a gene: 3. Germline V gene data show CDR1 as SNHLY and CDR2 as FYNNEI. In DNA, the CDR3 is TGTGCCAGCAAGAGGACAGGGAATTCACCCCTCCACTTT. It encodes CASKRTGNSPLHF.

This clonotype has ten or more counts. V is TRBV24-1 and J is TRBJ2-5, with D unclear. Germline assignment: CDR1 KGHDR and CDR2 SFDVKD. The V end was cut by 10 bases, the J end by 5 bases, with 13 bases between. This CDR3 spans 12 amino acids. The CDR3 is CATASRRETQYF. CDR3 DNA: TGTGCCACGGCCTCTCGGCGGGAGACCCAGTACTTC.

This clonotype has only a few counts. The chain uses TRBV4-3 and TRBJ1-1, with 7 nucleotides matching TRBD1. The CDR3 consists of 14 residues. From germline, CDR1 is LGHNA and CDR2 YSLEER. Losses at the gene ends were 5 bases for V and 1 base for J; bases not matched to a gene: 4. The CDR3: CASSFRQGNTEAFF. In DNA, the CDR3 is TGCGCCAGCAGCTTTCGACAGGGGAACACTGAAGCTTTCTTT.

This clonotype was detected ten times or more. The gene calls are TRBV11-2 and TRBJ2-5; D remains unclear. The ends were cut back, 0 bases at V and 9 bases at J, with 11 bases in the middle. The CDR3 has 13 residues. CDR1 is SGHAT, CDR2 FQNNGV, per germline. In DNA form, the CDR3 reads TGTGCCAGCAGCTTAGATATCGAGATGGCCCAGTACTTC. Translating it yields CASSLDIEMAQYF.

The gene calls are TRBV6-4 and TRBJ2-6; D is possibly TRBD2 (5 bases). V shed 8 bases and J shed 0 bases, with 14 bases lying between them. Germline V gene lookup returns CDR1 MRHNA and CDR2 SNTAGT. This CDR3 comprises 16 residues. CDR3 region: CASGPRVSSGANVLTF. In DNA form, the CDR3 reads TGTGCCAGCGGCCCGCGGGTCTCCTCTGGGGCCAACGTCCTGACTTTC.

The J gene is TRBJ2-1, the V gene TRBV9; the D gene could be TRBD1 or TRBD2 (5 bases each). Germline CDR1 is SGDLS and CDR2 is YYNGEE. V dropped 0 bases and J dropped 3 bases, with 13 bases sitting between them. The CDR3 loop spans 16 amino acids. In nucleotides, the CDR3 is TGTGCCAGCAGCGTAGATCGACGGGACGGCTACAATGAGCAGTTCTTC. This codes for CASSVDRRDGYNEQFF.

V usage is TRBV5-6 and J usage is TRBJ2-3, with 9 bases identical to TRBD2. V gave up 3 bases and J gave up 0 bases; unmatched junction bases: 5. The CDR3 runs 16 residues. Germline V gene lookup returns CDR1 SGHDT and CDR2 YYEEEE. CDR3 protein: CASSSGLAPSTDTQYF. The CDR3 bases are TGTGCCAGCAGCTCCGGACTAGCGCCTAGCACAGATACGCAGTATTTT.

The V gene is TRBV19, the J gene TRBJ2-2; the D is unclear. Germline V CDR1 and CDR2: LNHDA, SQIVND (reference sequence). V was shortened by 5 bases and J by 1 base, with 14 bases between the two germline ends. The CDR3 sequence is 16 residues long. The CDR3 sequence is CASSSKDPRNTGELFF. The CDR3 DNA reads as TGTGCCAGTAGTTCGAAGGACCCTAGGAACACCGGGGAGCTGTTTTTT.

This clonotype was seen more than once but under ten times. A read error is possible here, since a much larger clone lies one base away. The chain employs TRBV12-3 or TRBV12-4 and TRBJ2-1, with 10 bases lining up with TRBD2. The length of the CDR3 is 20 residues. The CDR3 DNA is TGTGCCAGCAGTTTTTTGTGGACTAGCGGACCCGGAGGAGCCTACAATGAGCGGTTCTTC. It yields the protein CASSFLWTSGPGGAYNERFF.

This chain joins TRBV4-2 and TRBJ2-7; D might be TRBD1 or TRBD2, each matching 5 bases. CDR1 and CDR2 from the germline V gene are LGHNA and YNFKEQ. The V gene lost 1 base and the J gene lost 0 bases, with 13 bases spanning the gap. The CDR3 has 16 amino acids. The CDR3 protein is CASSQVGVESSYEQYF. DNA for the CDR3: TGTGCCAGCAGCCAAGTGGGGGTAGAGAGCTCCTACGAGCAGTACTTC.

In its sample, this clonotype was seen many times. DNA of the CDR3: TGTGCCAGCAGTCTCGGGACAGGGGGCGCCTGGAACACCGGGGAGCTGTTTTTT. Amino acid sequence: CASSLGTGGAWNTGELFF. The J gene is TRBJ2-2, the V gene TRBV6-2 or TRBV6-3, with 12 nucleotides matching TRBD1. This CDR3 has 18 amino acids. The junction had 8 bases not matched to a gene; V was cut back by 5 bases and J by 1 base. CDR1 and CDR2 from the germline V gene are MNHEY and SVGEGT.

This clonotype was counted ten times or more. V and J are TRBV12-3 or TRBV12-4 and TRBJ1-2; D is possibly TRBD1 (6 bases). The CDR3 sequence is 13 residues long. Trimming cost V 3 bases and J 8 bases, with 13 bases left between them. As DNA, the CDR3 is TGTGCCAGCAGTTTGGCGGGGGCGATCGGCTACACCTTC. Protein: CASSLAGAIGYTF.